This T cell receptor (beta chain) was obtained from a study of post-analysis software for immune sequencing data (dated by TCRdb to between 2014 and 2017). Notes on the research overall: Disease courses on record covered relapsing-remitting, secondary progressive and progressive-relapsing multiple sclerosis, though some patients had no subtype annotation. Patient repertoires were compared against about a dozen previously published healthy control repertoires from donors aged 6 to 25 years. A subset of samples was prepared in parallel using single-end sample barcoding, then pooled and co-amplified after Illumina adapter ligation.

From a lookup of the germline V gene, CDR1 and CDR2 are LGHNA and YNFKEQ. Ends trimmed: V by 1 base, J by 7 bases; bases unmatched to a gene: 10. Reading from cysteine to phenylalanine, the CDR3 counts 17 amino acids. Of the read, only the CDR3 DNA is kept; its 51 bases are in frame from base 1. To demonstrate the VDJtools post-analysis software, TCR beta repertoires were profiled from the peripheral blood of 10 to 15 young patients with multiple sclerosis. Multiple sclerosis patients were children and adolescents aged roughly 6 to 16 years. To prepare the library, PCR was applied. The listed sequencing device is Illumina HiSeq 2500. To reduce PCR and sequencing biases, unique molecular identifiers were incorporated into the TCR beta cDNA libraries. About 500,000 cDNA molecules were obtained for every 1 to 10 million input T cells, so each molecule roughly corresponded to one T cell. Patient libraries were prepared and sequenced with the same protocol used for the earlier healthy control dataset. Samples belonging to the same batch were prepared together, multiplexed and sequenced on a shared HiSeq lane. The study's own analysis went as follows. Raw barcoded reads were processed with MIGEC, discarding single-read molecular identifier groups before consensus assembly and CDR3 extraction. Clonotype tables were post-analysed with VDJtools, normalizing diversity by down-sampling all datasets to the smallest sample size. To correct batch-related cross-sample contamination, repertoire overlap clustering matched CDR3 amino acid sequences but not nucleotide sequences. The public reads were reanalyzed by TCRdb: fastp trimming at Q25, MiXCR alignment, in-frame beta chains only. Records with the same CDR3 protein are collapsed into one entry carrying the most frequent genes and DNA. These V and J calls rely on TCRdb rather than the paper's analysis. The sample table contains around 770,000 distinct CDR3 sequences; only one count was recorded for about 45% of them. Around 4.7% of the sample is in the top ten clones.

Concerning this clonotype: Its antigen is not yet known. Per-base qualities were not stored, and no clone one base away is much larger.

What the study reported, not specific to this receptor: Direct clustering with F measure revealed strong co-clustering of samples prepared in the same batch, which led to a batch-effect correction. The multiple sclerosis patient group was slightly younger than the control group. Compared with controls, multiple sclerosis patients had significantly lower normalized Chao1 diversity, a finding suggesting substantial peripheral T-cell clonal expansion. Patients showed significantly higher frequencies than controls for about 5 TRBV segments, among them TRBV5-6, TRBV5-1 and TRBV20-1.

The sample taken for sequencing was blood. The chain is assembled from TRBV4-2 and TRBJ2-1, and TRBD2 aligns with 10 junction nucleotides. The clonotype was recovered from a girl aged 10 to 17 with multiple sclerosis. The CDR3 reads as follows: CASSQVQAGGPRNEQFF. The DNA sequence is TGTGCCAGCAGCCAAGTACAAGCGGGAGGGCCTCGGAATGAGCAGTTCTTC.